This TCR beta chain was recovered during a study of blood T cells in healthy people across ages. It was with a sample-barcoded 5' primer and a J-beta primer mix that a second PCR of roughly 7 to 11 cycles was run. All cDNA molecules were each tagged by a template-switch adaptor with 12 random nucleotides. TCRdb independently ran MiXCR on the 5' RACE reads; one entry per CDR3 protein. The top ten hold about 6.7% of the sample, which has about 1.4 million distinct CDR3 sequences, around 59% seen once. CDR1 SGHAT and CDR2 FQNNGV come from the germline V gene. The V end was cut by 5 bases, the J end by 6 bases, with 11 bases between. The CDR3 extends over 12 amino acids. Each donor's blood draw was 7.5 to 10 milliliters of peripheral blood. Study-wide findings and caveats: Diversity estimates drawn from one million T cells were deemed underestimates.

On this clonotype: The antigen remains unidentified.

V gene TRBV11-2 combines with J gene TRBJ2-7; no clear D gene. This sequence originates from a man in his late teens or twenties in good health. The sample comprised blood. In nucleotides, the CDR3 is TGTGCCAGCAGCCAAGAGACATCCGAGCAGTACTTC. It codes for CASSQETSEQYF. Filled out from reference TRBV11-2 and TRBJ2-7, the complete variable domain reads EAGVAQSPRYKIIEKRQSVAFWCNPISGHATLYWYQQILGQGPKLLIQFQNNGVVDDSQLPKDRFSAERLKGVDSTLKIQPAKLEDSAVYLCASSQETSEQYFGPGTRLTVT.